These 24 T cell receptor beta chains share one sample of origin, sequenced in a study of CD8+CD57+ T cells in acquired aplastic anemia. Genomic DNA acted as the template from which TCR beta VDJ combination and CDR3 sequence profiling were carried out. TCRdb ran MiXCR on the reads and lists one entry per CDR3 protein. Of roughly 180,000 distinct CDR3 sequences in the sample, 55% to 70% were seen once. The sequencing input was sorted CD4+, CD8+, or CD8+CD57+ T cells (not recorded which) from PBMCs. These receptors originate from a human donor with severe aplastic anemia or a healthy control (not recorded which).

This clonotype was seen only a few times. The gene calls are TRBV5-6 and TRBJ1-2, with TRBD1 matching 8 bases. CDR3 length equals 12 residues. Germline CDR1 is SGHDT and CDR2 is YYEEEE. Trimming took 2 bases from V and 7 from J; bases not matched to a gene: 1. The CDR3 loop reads CASSLGQGGYTF. The CDR3 DNA reads TGTGCCAGCAGCTTAGGACAGGGTGGCTACACCTTC.

The rearrangement links TRBV2 to TRBJ2-7, with D uncertain. Trimming removed 2 bases at V and 3 bases at J, with 5 bases between. Germline values: CDR1 SNHLY, CDR2 FYNNEI. This CDR3 spans 12 amino acids. CDR3 sequence: CASSETDYEQYF. In nucleotides, the CDR3 is TGTGCCAGCAGTGAAACTGACTACGAGCAGTACTTC.

The chain recombines TRBV10-3 with TRBJ2-1; no reliable D call. Trimming shortened V by 4 bases and J by 0 bases, and 10 bases separated the two germline ends. The CDR3 is 15 amino acids. Per the germline V gene, CDR1 is ENHRY and CDR2 is SYGVKD. The CDR3 nucleotides read TGTGCCATCAGTGTAGACTGGAGCTCCTACAATGAGCAGTTCTTC. Translated: CAISVDWSSYNEQFF.

The chain has TRBV7-2 and TRBJ2-7; TRBD1 aligns across 8 bases. The J segment lost 2 bases and the V segment lost 4 bases, leaving 7 bases of the junction unmatched. Germline lookup yields CDR1 SGHTA and CDR2 FQGNSA. The CDR3 extends over 15 amino acids. CDR3 nucleotides: TGTGCCAGCAGCTCCGGACAGGGAAATGCCTACGAGCAGTACTTC. Its translation is CASSSGQGNAYEQYF.

This sequence joins TRBV19 and TRBJ1-5; D call uncertain. V shed 3 bases and J shed 3 bases, with 9 bases lying between them. The CDR3 has 14 amino acids. Germline loops: CDR1 LNHDA, CDR2 SQIVND (reference sequence). This CDR3 is CASSMRRPNQPQHF. As DNA, the CDR3 is TGTGCCAGTAGTATGCGACGGCCCAATCAGCCCCAGCATTTT.

The rearrangement uses TRBV12-3 or TRBV12-4 and TRBJ1-5; TRBD1 matches at 9 bases. With 6 bases clipped from V and 11 bases from J, the junction kept 11 bases outside the gene matches. The CDR3 totals 14 residues. The CDR3 reads CASSRQGGRETQHF. The CDR3 nucleotides are TGTGCCAGCAGCAGACAGGGGGGAAGAGAGACCCAGCATTTT.

The rearrangement joins TRBV20-1 to TRBJ2-5; 11 bases line up with TRBD1. Germline CDR1 DFQATT, CDR2 SNEGSKA (reference sequence). J gave up 5 bases and V 6 bases, and 5 bases lay outside the gene matches. The CDR3 sequence is 13 residues long. The CDR3 loop reads CSALGQGEETQYF. DNA of the CDR3: TGCAGTGCCCTGGGACAGGGGGAGGAGACCCAGTACTTC.

This sequence joins TRBV5-1 and TRBJ1-1; D is ambiguous. Germline CDR1 and CDR2: SGHRS and YFSETQ. V gave up 0 bases and J gave up 1 base, with 10 bases separating them. The CDR3 length is 15 residues. The CDR3 loop reads CASSLVDPTNTEAFF. The DNA of the CDR3 is TGCGCCAGCAGCTTGGTGGATCCGACGAACACTGAAGCTTTCTTT.

There are a few counts of this clonotype. The gene calls are TRBV20-1 and TRBJ2-5; D remains unclear. The ends were cut back, 6 bases at V and 1 base at J, with 15 bases in the middle. The V gene's germline CDR1 is DFQATT and CDR2 SNEGSKA (reference sequence). The CDR3 has 14 residues. The CDR3 is CSAVIGDGQETQYF. The CDR3 region has the DNA TGCAGTGCCGTTATTGGGGATGGCCAAGAGACCCAGTACTTC.

This clonotype was seen a few times. This chain uses TRBV7-8 with TRBJ2-5; 11 bases agree with TRBD2. CDR1 is SGHVS, CDR2 FQNEAQ, per germline. Trimming took 1 base from V and 5 from J; bases not matched to a gene: 9. This CDR3 region has 17 residues. CDR3: CASSLGALAGARETQYF. The CDR3 DNA reads TGTGCCAGCAGCTTAGGGGCACTAGCGGGGGCCAGGGAGACCCAGTACTTC.

The V and J genes are TRBV7-3 and TRBJ2-1; 13 bases are a match to TRBD2. The CDR3 totals 16 residues. Germline V CDR1 and CDR2: SGHTA, FQGTGA. J was trimmed by 4 bases and V by 2 bases; bases with no gene match: 2. CDR3 protein: CASSLGTSGAYNEQFF. The CDR3 DNA is TGTGCCAGCAGCTTAGGGACTAGCGGGGCGTACAATGAGCAGTTCTTC.

This clonotype has just a few counts. A much larger clonotype is one base distant, so this may be a read error. The J gene is TRBJ2-7, the V gene TRBV5-1; 12 bases are a match to TRBD1. CDR1 is SGHRS and CDR2 is YFSETQ in the germline V gene. The CDR3 contains 15 residues. In nucleotides, the CDR3 is TGCGCCAGCAGCTTTGGGACAGGGGGCTCCTTCGAGCAGTACTTC. Translated: CASSFGTGGSFEQYF.

This CDR3 is CASSLVRRELFF. The CDR3 bases are TGTGCCAGCAGCTTAGTTAGGCGGGAGCTGTTTTTT. This chain links TRBV7-2 with TRBJ2-2; D unclear. There are 12 residues in the CDR3. V was clipped by 1 base and J by 9 bases, with 6 bases between them. In germline, CDR1 is SGHTA, CDR2 FQGNSA. Full variable domain (rest looked up from reference TRBV7-2 and TRBJ2-2): GAGVSQSPSNKVTEKGKDVELRCDPISGHTALYWYRQSLGQGLEFLIYFQGNSAPDKSGLPSDRFSAERTGGSVSTLTIQRTQQEDSAVYLCASSLVRRELFFGEGSRLTVL.

In its sample, this clonotype was seen a few times. The rearrangement links TRBV10-3 to TRBJ1-1; 7 bases fit TRBD1. The CDR3 contains 15 residues. Per germline, CDR1 ENHRY and CDR2 SYGVKD. V lost 6 bases and J lost 1; bases outside the gene matches: 8. CDR3 loop: CAIRDSGQQNTEAFF. The CDR3 DNA sequence: TGTGCCATCAGGGATTCGGGACAGCAGAACACTGAAGCTTTCTTT.

V and J are TRBV29-1 and TRBJ1-5, with D unresolved. The CDR3 is 12 amino acids. In germline, CDR1 is SQVTM, CDR2 ANQGSEA. V dropped 4 bases and J dropped 6 bases, with 10 bases sitting between them. As DNA, the CDR3 is TGCAGCGTTGCTGGCCGGAGTCAGCCCCAGCATTTT. Protein product: CSVAGRSQPQHF. The full variable domain, in which reference TRBV29-1 and TRBJ1-5 provide the parts outside the CDR3, is SAVISQKPSRDICQRGTSLTIQCQVDSQVTMMFWYRQQPGQSLTLIATANQGSEATYESGFVIDKFPISRPNLTFSTLTVSNMSPEDSSIYLCSVAGRSQPQHFGDGTRLSIL.

The chain joins TRBV7-2 to TRBJ2-7, with D possibly called TRBD1 or TRBD2 (5 bases each). Germline V gives CDR1 SGHTA, CDR2 FQGNSA. CDR3 length: 14 residues. The ends were cut back, 1 base at V and 3 bases at J, with 10 bases in the middle. The DNA of the CDR3 is TGTGCCAGCAGCTTAGGCAGGGAGATCTACGAGCAGTACTTC. Amino acids: CASSLGREIYEQYF.

The CDR3 nucleotides read TGTGCCAGCAGCTTGACGGGGACCTCCCTCGGCCCCTACGAGCAGTACTTC. It translates to CASSLTGTSLGPYEQYF. The genes are TRBV7-3 and TRBJ2-7; possibly TRBD1 or TRBD2 for D (5 bases each). Germline V gives CDR1 SGHTA, CDR2 FQGTGA. The CDR3 runs 17 residues. Between the trimmed V and J ends, which lost 3 bases and 2 bases, there was a span of 20 bases.

The chain is built from TRBV7-3 and TRBJ2-1, with TRBD2 matching 9 bases. CDR1 and CDR2 (germline): SGHTA, FQGTGA. The V and J ends lost 5 bases and 2 bases, in that order; junction bases with no gene match: 7. This CDR3 has 16 amino acids. Here the CDR3 reads CASSVRGGAAYNEQFF. CDR3 bases: TGTGCCAGCAGCGTCCGCGGGGGGGCGGCCTACAATGAGCAGTTCTTC.

This clonotype has only a few counts. V gene TRBV29-1 combines with J gene TRBJ2-2, with D perhaps matching TRBD2 (5 bases). The CDR3 spans 13 residues. In germline, CDR1 is SQVTM, CDR2 ANQGSEA. V was shortened by 6 bases and J by 2 bases, with 10 bases between the two germline ends. In DNA, the CDR3 is TGCAGCGTCCTCCGGGATAACACCGGGGAGCTGTTTTTT. Translation: CSVLRDNTGELFF.

This sequence joins TRBV10-2 and TRBJ2-2, with unresolved D. The CDR3 covers 13 residues. Trimming stripped 3 bases from V and 2 bases from J, with 4 bases between. Germline assignment: CDR1 WSHSY and CDR2 SAAADI. In DNA form, the CDR3 reads TGCGCCAGCAGTGACTTTAACACCGGGGAGCTGTTTTTT. Its protein is CASSDFNTGELFF.

This clonotype was seen repeatedly, ten times or more. J is TRBJ1-2 and V is TRBV11-2; D is unclear. The germline V gene encodes CDR1 SGHAT and CDR2 FQNNGV. V dropped 5 bases and J dropped 5 bases, with 15 bases sitting between them. The CDR3 spans 14 residues. DNA for the CDR3: TGTGCCAGCAGCCAGATCCCACATAGTTATGGCTACACCTTC. Translating it yields CASSQIPHSYGYTF.

V and J are TRBV20-1 and TRBJ2-7, with 9 nucleotides matching TRBD1. Germline V CDR1 and CDR2: DFQATT, SNEGSKA (reference sequence). The CDR3 has 15 amino acids. Trimming cost V 0 bases and J 6 bases; bases outside gene matches: 9. CDR3 in amino acids: CSARDPGTGTFEQYF. Here the CDR3 DNA reads TGCAGTGCTAGAGATCCTGGGACAGGGACTTTCGAGCAGTACTTC.

This clonotype was recorded once. The rearrangement joins TRBV24-1 to TRBJ2-5; 12 bases map to TRBD2. This CDR3 has 15 amino acids. CDR1 is KGHDR and CDR2 is SFDVKD in the germline V gene. V lost 3 bases and J lost 2; bases outside the gene matches: 0. CDR3 bases: TGTGCCACCAGTGATGGGACTAGCGGGCAAGAGACCCAGTACTTC. Encoded protein: CATSDGTSGQETQYF.

This clonotype occurred a few times. The V call is TRBV24-1, the J call TRBJ2-3; 7 nucleotides match TRBD2. Germline trimming cut 5 bases from V and 2 bases from J; bases unmatched to any gene: 6. Germline V CDR1 and CDR2: KGHDR, SFDVKD. The CDR3 consists of 15 residues. The CDR3: CATSAGTTLTDTQYF. In DNA, the CDR3 is TGTGCCACCAGTGCCGGGACTACACTCACAGATACGCAGTATTTT.